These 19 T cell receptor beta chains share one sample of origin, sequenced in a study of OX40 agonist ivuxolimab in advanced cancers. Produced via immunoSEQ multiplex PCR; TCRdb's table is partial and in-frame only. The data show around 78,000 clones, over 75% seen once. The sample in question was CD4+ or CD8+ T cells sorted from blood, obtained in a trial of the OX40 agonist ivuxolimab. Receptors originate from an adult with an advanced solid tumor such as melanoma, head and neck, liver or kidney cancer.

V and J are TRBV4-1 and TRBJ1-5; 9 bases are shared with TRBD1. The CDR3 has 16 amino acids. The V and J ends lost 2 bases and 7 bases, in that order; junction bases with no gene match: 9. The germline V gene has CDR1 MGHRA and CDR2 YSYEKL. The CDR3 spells CASSQNPGTGTQPQHF. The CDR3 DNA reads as TGCGCCAGCAGCCAAAATCCCGGGACAGGGACGCAGCCCCAGCATTTT.

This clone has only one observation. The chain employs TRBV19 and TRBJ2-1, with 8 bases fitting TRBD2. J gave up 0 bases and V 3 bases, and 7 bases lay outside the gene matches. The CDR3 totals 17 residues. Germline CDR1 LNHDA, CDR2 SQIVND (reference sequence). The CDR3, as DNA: TGTGCCAGTAGTATCGGGGGGGCCCGAAGCTCCTACAATGAGCAGTTCTTC. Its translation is CASSIGGARSSYNEQFF.

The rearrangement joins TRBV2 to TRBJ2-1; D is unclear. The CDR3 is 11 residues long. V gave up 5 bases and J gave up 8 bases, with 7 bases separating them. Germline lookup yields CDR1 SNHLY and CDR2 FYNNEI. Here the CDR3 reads CASSIWDEQFF. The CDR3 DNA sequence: TGTGCCAGCAGTATCTGGGATGAGCAGTTCTTC. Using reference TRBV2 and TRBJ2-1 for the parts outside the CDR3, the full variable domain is EPEVTQTPSHQVTQMGQEVILRCVPISNHLYFYWYRQILGQKVEFLVSFYNNEISEKSEIFDDQFSVERPDGSNFTLKIRSTKLEDSAMYFCASSIWDEQFFGPGTRLTVL.

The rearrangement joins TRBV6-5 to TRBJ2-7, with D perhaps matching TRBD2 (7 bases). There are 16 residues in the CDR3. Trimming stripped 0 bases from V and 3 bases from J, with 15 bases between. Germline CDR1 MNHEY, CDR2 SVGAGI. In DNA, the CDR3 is TGTGCCAGCAGTTACTCGGGGGGGGCGGCGTACTACGAGCAGTACTTC. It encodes CASSYSGGAAYYEQYF.

CDR3 nucleotide sequence: TGTGCCAGCAGCTTAGCGAGAGCCTACGAGCAGTACTTC. It translates to CASSLARAYEQYF. This chain connects TRBV11-3 to TRBJ2-7; D is uncertain. The CDR3 is 13 amino acids. Germline V lookup: CDR1 SGHNT, CDR2 YENEEA. With 1 base removed from V and 2 bases from J, the gap between germline ends came to 6 bases.

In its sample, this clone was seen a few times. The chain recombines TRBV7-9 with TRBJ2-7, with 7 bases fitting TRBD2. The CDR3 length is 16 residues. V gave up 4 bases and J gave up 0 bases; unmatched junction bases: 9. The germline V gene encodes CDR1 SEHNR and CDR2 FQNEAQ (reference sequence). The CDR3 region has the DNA TGTGCCAGCAGCTCCTCTAGCGGAATGAGCTCCTACGAGCAGTACTTC. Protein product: CASSSSSGMSSYEQYF.

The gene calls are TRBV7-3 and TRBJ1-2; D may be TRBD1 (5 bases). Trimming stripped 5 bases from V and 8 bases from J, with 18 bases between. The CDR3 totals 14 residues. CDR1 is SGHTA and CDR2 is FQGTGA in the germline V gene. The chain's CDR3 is CASSQGATPRGYTF. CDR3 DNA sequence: TGTGCCAGCAGCCAAGGGGCCACCCCGAGAGGCTACACCTTC.

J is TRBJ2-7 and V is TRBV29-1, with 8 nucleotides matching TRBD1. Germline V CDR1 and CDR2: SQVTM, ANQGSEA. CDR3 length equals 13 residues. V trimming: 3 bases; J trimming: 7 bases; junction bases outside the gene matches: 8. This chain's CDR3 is CSVERQGWEEQYF. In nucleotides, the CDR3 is TGCAGCGTTGAGAGACAGGGGTGGGAGGAGCAGTACTTC.

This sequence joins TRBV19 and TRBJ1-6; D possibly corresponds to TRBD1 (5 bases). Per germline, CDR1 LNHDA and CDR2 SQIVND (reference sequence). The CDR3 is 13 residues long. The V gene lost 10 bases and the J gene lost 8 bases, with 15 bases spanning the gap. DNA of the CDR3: TGTGCCACCAGGGAGGTGACTTATTCACCCCTCCACTTT. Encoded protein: CATREVTYSPLHF.

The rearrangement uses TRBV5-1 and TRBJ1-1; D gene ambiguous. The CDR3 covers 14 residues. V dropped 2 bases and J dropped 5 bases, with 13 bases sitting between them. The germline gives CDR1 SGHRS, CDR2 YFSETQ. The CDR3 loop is CASSLERVRTEAFF. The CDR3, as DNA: TGCGCCAGCAGCTTAGAAAGGGTACGGACTGAAGCTTTCTTT. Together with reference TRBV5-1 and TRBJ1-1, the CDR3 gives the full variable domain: KAGVTQTPRYLIKTRGQQVTLSCSPISGHRSVSWYQQTPGQGLQFLFEYFSETQRNKGNFPGRFSGRQFSNSRSEMNVSTLELGDSALYLCASSLERVRTEAFFGQGTRLTVV.

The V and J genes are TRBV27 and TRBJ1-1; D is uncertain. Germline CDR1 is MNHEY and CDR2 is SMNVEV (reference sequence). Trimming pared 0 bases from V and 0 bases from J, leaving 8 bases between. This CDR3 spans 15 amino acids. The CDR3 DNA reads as TGTGCCAGCAGTTTATCGTGGATCATGAACACTGAAGCTTTCTTT. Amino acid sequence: CASSLSWIMNTEAFF.

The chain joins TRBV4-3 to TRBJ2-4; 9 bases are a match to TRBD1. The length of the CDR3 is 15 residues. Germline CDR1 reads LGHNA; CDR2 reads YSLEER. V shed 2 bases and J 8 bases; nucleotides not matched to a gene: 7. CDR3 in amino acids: CASSQLRTGEDIQYF. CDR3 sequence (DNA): TGCGCCAGCAGCCAACTAAGGACAGGGGAGGACATTCAGTACTTC.

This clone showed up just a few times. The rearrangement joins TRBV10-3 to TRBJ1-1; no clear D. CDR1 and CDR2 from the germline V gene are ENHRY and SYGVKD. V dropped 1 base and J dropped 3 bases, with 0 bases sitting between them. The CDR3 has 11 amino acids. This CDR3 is CAISEYTEAFF. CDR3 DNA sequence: TGTGCCATCAGTGAGTACACTGAAGCTTTCTTT.

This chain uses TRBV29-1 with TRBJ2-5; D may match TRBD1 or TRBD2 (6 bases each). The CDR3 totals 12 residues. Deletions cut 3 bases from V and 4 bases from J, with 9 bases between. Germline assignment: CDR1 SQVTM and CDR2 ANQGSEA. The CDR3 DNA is TGCAGCGTTGATGGGGGGCGAGAGACCCAGTACTTC. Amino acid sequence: CSVDGGRETQYF.

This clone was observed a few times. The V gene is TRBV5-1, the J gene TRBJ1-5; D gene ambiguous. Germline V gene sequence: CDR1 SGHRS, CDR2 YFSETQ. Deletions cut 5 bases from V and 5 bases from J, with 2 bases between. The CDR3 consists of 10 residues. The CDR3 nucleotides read TGCGCCAGCAGGGATCAGCCCCAGCATTTT. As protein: CASRDQPQHF. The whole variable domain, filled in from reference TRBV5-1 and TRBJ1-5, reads KAGVTQTPRYLIKTRGQQVTLSCSPISGHRSVSWYQQTPGQGLQFLFEYFSETQRNKGNFPGRFSGRQFSNSRSEMNVSTLELGDSALYLCASRDQPQHFGDGTRLSIL.

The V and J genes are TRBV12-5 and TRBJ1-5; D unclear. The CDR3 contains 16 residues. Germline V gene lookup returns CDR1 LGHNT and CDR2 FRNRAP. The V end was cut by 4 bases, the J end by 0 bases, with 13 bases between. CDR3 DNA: TGTGCTAGTGGTTCACCCGCGGAGAATAGCAATCAGCCCCAGCATTTT. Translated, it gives CASGSPAENSNQPQHF.

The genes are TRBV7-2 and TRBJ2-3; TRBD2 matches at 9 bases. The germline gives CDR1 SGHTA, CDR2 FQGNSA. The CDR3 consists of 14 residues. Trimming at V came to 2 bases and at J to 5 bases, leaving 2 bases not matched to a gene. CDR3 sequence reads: CASSLRRGGDTQYF. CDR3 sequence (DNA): TGTGCCAGCAGCTTAAGGCGGGGGGGAGATACGCAGTATTTT.

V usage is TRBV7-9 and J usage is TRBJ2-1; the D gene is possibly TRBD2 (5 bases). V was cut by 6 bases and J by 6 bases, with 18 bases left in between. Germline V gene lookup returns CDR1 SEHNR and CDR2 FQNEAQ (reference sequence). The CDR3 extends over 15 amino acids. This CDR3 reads CASRGGGPQINEQFF. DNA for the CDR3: TGTGCCAGCAGAGGCGGCGGGCCTCAGATCAATGAGCAGTTCTTC.

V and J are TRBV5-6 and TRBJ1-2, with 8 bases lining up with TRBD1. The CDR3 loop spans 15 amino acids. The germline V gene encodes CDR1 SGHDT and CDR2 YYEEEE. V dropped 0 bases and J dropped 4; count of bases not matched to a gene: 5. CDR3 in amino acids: CASSLVSGGGYGYTF. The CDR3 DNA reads TGTGCCAGCAGCTTGGTTTCAGGGGGCGGCTATGGCTACACCTTC. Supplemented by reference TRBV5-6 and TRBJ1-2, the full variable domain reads DAGVTQSPTHLIKTRGQQVTLRCSPKSGHDTVSWYQQALGQGPQFIFQYYEEEERQRGNFPDRFSGHQFPNYSSELNVNALLLGDSALYLCASSLVSGGGYGYTFGSGTRLTVV.